This TCR beta chain originates from a study of blood T cell repertoires in COVID-19 (dated by TCRdb to about 2020). Looking at the study overall: Collaborator samples came from the United States, Italy and Spain and covered acute and convalescent phases of COVID-19. The material from the prospective study consisted of cDNA or gDNA derived from T cells, B-cell-depleted T cells, or PBMCs. Subjects who had been exposed to COVID-19, were actively infected with it, or had recovered from it provided the deeply sampled blood TCRbeta repertoires that made up the dataset. A freely available public database, intended as a resource for researchers studying the immune response to SARS-CoV-2, is where the repertoires were released. Samples came from the ongoing ImmuneRACE study (first 160 participants) plus 1,254 subjects from 6 global collaborators. Nearly every sample came with metadata listing a de-identified subject ID, COVID-19 status, age in years and sex. Where available, HLA class I and class II types were obtained from metadata supplied by the sample provider rather than from assay-based typing. What the authors observed across the whole study: The quantity of clinical and demographic metadata differed by source and by participant and was supplied without curation.

In Seattle, one collaborating source enrolled patients while the infection was active and tracked those patients longitudinally over the course of disease. Collaborating institutions collected whole blood in K2EDTA tubes following their own protocols. For TCRbeta analysis, collaborators shipped samples in one of three forms: frozen whole blood, isolated PBMCs, or DNA extracted from either of those sample types. Clipping removes 4 bases from V and 6 bases from J, with 9 as the unmatched junction base count. From its cysteine to its phenylalanine, the CDR3 spans 15 amino acids. Kept here is only the CDR3 DNA, which spans 45 bases and is read in frame from base 1. The CDR1 and CDR2 encoded by the germline V gene (reference sequence) are LGHDT and YNNKEL. TCRbeta CDR3 regions were amplified from genomic DNA by means of the immunoSEQ Assay, a bias-controlled multiplex PCR. The published analysis was carried out like this. The number of nucleated cells in each sample was estimated from the amplification of reference gene primers within the assay. Sequence reads were collapsed and filtered to measure the absolute abundance of every unique TCRbeta CDR3 rearrangement. For each sample, productive Simpson clonality was calculated as the square root of Simpson's diversity index over productive rearrangements. Here the immuneACCESS table is served through TCRdb, limited to in-frame sequences with V and J called. Missing clones are a known gap in these copies; in checked studies unresolved V genes cover under half, and the rest lacks a known reason. That table gives V, J and clone size, and the DNA gave D and trimming. The sample has about 270,000 clones on record, about 91% of them singletons. The ten largest clones capture approximately 2.6% of the sample.

Concerning this clone itself: Its specific antigen is unknown. No base-level quality is on record; no much larger clone is a single base apart.

The material sequenced was peripheral blood. The TCR comes from a young adult with COVID-19, enrolled during active disease. The V and J genes are TRBV3-1 (or the pseudogene TRBV3-2) and TRBJ1-2; TRBD1 agrees with 9 junctional bases. The base sequence is TGTGCCAGCAGCCCCGTATCAGGGACAGGGCATGGCTACACCTTC. It specifies CASSPVSGTGHGYTF.